The rows below give T cell receptor beta chains drawn from one sample of a study of blood T cell repertoires in COVID-19. Method: immunoSEQ multiplex PCR; TCRdb's copy keeps in-frame clones and lacks some. The sample lists 230,000 or so clones, roughly 89% seen once, with roughly 4.8% in the top ten. Sequenced sample: peripheral blood. The receptor set was obtained from a woman in her 40s who had recovered from COVID-19. Both conserved end residues are part of each CDR3. A D gene is named only where the DNA matches it firmly. Size is omitted from some rows. Given values are once, few, many or a class for expanded clones.

D gene,V gene,clone size,J gene,CDR3 DNA,CDR3 protein
-,TRBV7-2,-,TRBJ2-1,TGTGCCAGCAGCTTAGCCCTCAGCGGGTCATACAATGAGCAGTTCTTC,CASSLALSGSYNEQFF
-,TRBV30,-,TRBJ1-2,TGTGCCTGGAGTCCAGGGGACGGGGCTAACTATGGCTACACCTTC,CAWSPGDGANYGYTF
-,TRBV4-3,-,TRBJ2-1,TGCGCCAGCAGCAACTCTAACGCGAATGAGCAGTTCTTC,CASSNSNANEQFF
-,TRBV21-1,-,TRBJ1-2,TGTGCCAGCAGCAAACAGGGGGAAGGTTATGGCTACACCTTC,CASSKQGEGYGYTF
TRBD2,TRBV11-3,once,TRBJ2-1,TGTGCCAGCAGCCCCTACTTGGGGAGGGCGGTCAATGAGCAGTTCTTC,CASSPYLGRAVNEQFF
-,TRBV29-1,-,TRBJ1-6,TGCAGCGTTGTGATCGGGGGGTCCTATAATTCACCCCTCCACTTT,CSVVIGGSYNSPLHF
-,TRBV6-5,-,TRBJ2-3,TGTGCCAGCAGTTCAGGGATAGATACGCAGTATTTT,CASSSGIDTQYF
-,TRBV6-5,-,TRBJ1-4,TGTGCCAGCAGTTACTCTGGCAGACTACATGAAAAACTGTTTTTT,CASSYSGRLHEKLFF
TRBD1,TRBV18,-,TRBJ2-1,TGTGCCAGCTCCTACCGGGACAGATCGTACAATGAGCAGTTCTTC,CASSYRDRSYNEQFF
-,TRBV11-2,-,TRBJ2-3,TGTGCCAGCACAGGGGAACGGGATACGCAGTATTTT,CASTGERDTQYF
TRBD1,TRBV28,-,TRBJ1-2,TGTGCCAGCAGTTCCGGGACAGGGAATGTTAAATATGGCTACACCTTC,CASSSGTGNVKYGYTF
-,TRBV19,-,TRBJ2-3,TGTGCCAGTAGTACGTCCGCTGTAGCGAACGTACCAGATACGCAGTATTTT,CASSTSAVANVPDTQYF
TRBD1,TRBV5-4,-,TRBJ1-4,TGTGCCAGCAGCCAGGACAGGGAAGCTAATGAAAAACTGTTTTTT,CASSQDREANEKLFF
TRBD2,TRBV4-1,-,TRBJ2-7,TGCGCCAGCAGCCCGACCGTCCGGGGGGACGAGCAGTACTTC,CASSPTVRGDEQYF
-,TRBV5-4,once,TRBJ2-7,TGTGCCAGCAGCCCGGGTGGCGACCCGGCCGGTGACTACGAGCAGTACTTC,CASSPGGDPAGDYEQYF
-,TRBV11-2,-,TRBJ2-2,TGTGCCAGCAGCTCCGTCAGGGGACACGGGGAGCTGTTTTTT,CASSSVRGHGELFF
-,TRBV6-5,-,TRBJ2-2,TGTGCCAGCCGGTCCTGGACCGGGGAGCTGTTTTTT,CASRSWTGELFF
TRBD1,TRBV7-9,-,TRBJ2-7,TGTGCCAGCAGCCTAGGGGACAGGGGATCCTACGAGCAGTACTTC,CASSLGDRGSYEQYF
-,TRBV7-2,-,TRBJ2-1,TGTGCCAGCAGCTTAGAGAGTTACCTACAGTTCTTC,CASSLESYLQFF
-,TRBV7-3,-,TRBJ1-6,TGTGCCAGCAGCTTATGGGGGGATTCACCCCTCCACTTT,CASSLWGDSPLHF
-,TRBV6-1,-,TRBJ1-3,TGTGCCAGCAGTGAAATTGAGGGAAACACCATATATTTT,CASSEIEGNTIYF
TRBD1,TRBV28,-,TRBJ1-1,TGTGCCAGCAGTAAACAGGGGTCCCCTAACACTGAAGCTTTCTTT,CASSKQGSPNTEAFF
TRBD2,TRBV27,-,TRBJ2-7,TGTGCCAGCAGTCCCCTACTGAGCGGGGGGAGATACGAGCAGTACTTC,CASSPLLSGGRYEQYF
TRBD2,TRBV4-1,-,TRBJ2-5,TGCGCCAGCAGCCAAGGATCGGCTGGCGGGAGGGGAGAGACCCAGTACTTC,CASSQGSAGGRGETQYF
-,TRBV6-1,-,TRBJ1-4,TGTGCCAGCAGTGAAGCCAACAGAATAACAACTAATGAAAAACTGTTTTTT,CASSEANRITTNEKLFF
-,TRBV15,-,TRBJ1-4,TGTGCCACCAGCGAGACAATCAATGAAAAACTGTTTTTT,CATSETINEKLFF
TRBD2,TRBV7-2,-,TRBJ2-5,TGTGCCAGCAGCTTAGCGAGCGGGAGTGCCCGAGAGACCCAGTACTTC,CASSLASGSARETQYF
TRBD1,TRBV27,-,TRBJ1-2,TGTGCCAGCAGGTTGAATGGACAGGGCTATGGCTACACCTTC,CASRLNGQGYGYTF